These 14 T cell receptor beta chains came from one sample sequenced in a study of blood T cells in healthy people across ages. Primers used in a second PCR of roughly 6 to 11 cycles were a sample-barcoded 5' primer and a J-beta primer mix. TCRdb re-called the 5' RACE reads through MiXCR, storing one row per CDR3 protein. The data hold 700,000 to 900,000 distinct CDR3 sequences, with roughly 53% observed a single time. The sample was blood. These receptors all come from a man at least 80 years old in good health.

This sequence joins TRBV29-1 and TRBJ1-2; perhaps TRBD1 as D (6 bases). This CDR3 contains 11 residues. V was shortened by 4 bases and J by 7 bases, with 10 bases between the two germline ends. Germline CDR1 and CDR2: SQVTM and ANQGSEA. CDR3 DNA: TGCAGCGTTGCAGGGGATGCTGGCTACACCTTC. Translated: CSVAGDAGYTF. Complete variable domain (other parts from reference TRBV29-1 and TRBJ1-2): SAVISQKPSRDICQRGTSLTIQCQVDSQVTMMFWYRQQPGQSLTLIATANQGSEATYESGFVIDKFPISRPNLTFSTLTVSNMSPEDSSIYLCSVAGDAGYTFGSGTRLTVV.

V is TRBV20-1 and J is TRBJ2-5, with D possibly TRBD2 on 6 matching bases. The DNA end lines up better with TRBJ2-4; the J call may be wrong. Per the germline V gene, CDR1 is DFQATT and CDR2 is SNEGSKA (reference sequence). The CDR3 has 16 residues. CDR3 loop: CSARDLRERAKNIQYF. The CDR3 nucleotides are TGCAGTGCTAGAGATCTGCGGGAACGAGCCAAAAACATTCAGTACTTC.

This rearrangement joins TRBV20-1 to TRBJ2-3; tentatively, D is TRBD2 (7 bases). Deletions cut 6 bases from V and 3 bases from J, with 16 bases between. This CDR3 region has 14 residues. Germline V lookup: CDR1 DFQATT, CDR2 SNEGSKA (reference sequence). CDR3 loop: CSAVRGGLTDTQYF. The CDR3 region has the DNA TGCAGTGCGGTAAGGGGGGGTCTAACAGATACGCAGTATTTT.

There are a few counts of this clonotype. This chain uses TRBV5-1 with TRBJ2-5; 8 nucleotides align to TRBD1. Trimming cost V 4 bases and J 7 bases; bases outside gene matches: 15. The CDR3 consists of 16 residues. Germline V lookup: CDR1 SGHRS, CDR2 YFSETQ. The CDR3, as DNA: TGCGCCAGCAGCCCAGGACAGGGTCCTAGATCGGGGACCCAGTACTTC. It translates to CASSPGQGPRSGTQYF.

The chain combines TRBV23-1 with TRBJ1-5; TRBD1 is a possible D gene (5 bases). TRBV23-1 qualifies as an ORF whose function is uncertain. The V and J ends lost 0 bases and 3 bases respectively, with 12 bases between them. This CDR3 contains 16 residues. This chain's CDR3 is CASSQSGREFNQPQHF. CDR3 coding DNA: TGCGCCAGCAGTCAATCGGGCAGGGAGTTCAATCAGCCCCAGCATTTT.

The rearrangement uses TRBV11-3 and TRBJ2-2; 8 bases are shared with TRBD1. The junction had 7 bases not matched to a gene; V was cut back by 4 bases and J by 6 bases. The CDR3 is 15 residues long. Germline V gene sequence: CDR1 SGHNT, CDR2 YENEEA. The CDR3 bases are TGTGCCAGCAGCTCGGACAGGGTGGTGGCCGGGGAGCTGTTTTTT. This gives the protein CASSSDRVVAGELFF. Variable domain in full (rest from reference TRBV11-3 and TRBJ2-2): EAGVVQSPRYKIIEKKQPVAFWCNPISGHNTLYWYLQNLGQGPELLIRYENEEAVDDSQLPKDRFSAERLKGVDSTLKIQPAELGDSAVYLCASSSDRVVAGELFFGEGSRLTVL.

This clonotype was observed once. DNA for the CDR3: TGCAGCCCCGGGGGGGTGCATGAGCAGTACTTC. Translating it yields CSPGGVHEQYF. V and J are TRBV29-1 and TRBJ2-5; 8 bases map to TRBD2. This CDR3 is 11 amino acids long. The V gene's germline CDR1 is SQVTM and CDR2 ANQGSEA. Trimming at V came to 8 bases and at J to 11 bases, leaving 10 bases not matched to a gene.

This chain uses TRBV24-1 with TRBJ2-1, with D perhaps TRBD1 or TRBD2 (5 bases each). V lost 0 bases to trimming and J lost 9 bases, with 8 bases between them. The CDR3 totals 13 residues. From germline, CDR1 is KGHDR and CDR2 SFDVKD. As DNA, the CDR3 is TGTGCCACCAGTGATTTGCTGGGACGTGAGCAGTTCTTC. It specifies CATSDLLGREQFF.

The V call is TRBV18, the J call TRBJ2-7; D is unclear. This CDR3 is built from 14 residues. Germline V gives CDR1 KGHSH, CDR2 LQKENI. V was pared by 4 bases and J by 2 bases, with 12 bases between. The DNA of the CDR3 is TGTGCCAGCTCACTGAAGAGAGACCCCTACGAGCAGTACTTC. The encoded protein is CASSLKRDPYEQYF.

This chain links TRBV2 with TRBJ2-1; a weak D match, TRBD2 (6 bases). The CDR3 is 16 residues long. The V end was cut by 6 bases, the J end by 2 bases, with 17 bases between. Germline CDR1 SNHLY, CDR2 FYNNEI. CDR3 DNA: TGTGCCAGCAGCCCCTTGGCTGCGGGAACCTACAATGAGCAGTTCTTC. Protein product: CASSPLAAGTYNEQFF.

This clonotype has just a few counts. The chain links TRBV7-3 to TRBJ2-5, with D uncertain. The CDR3 contains 15 residues. Trimming cost V 2 bases and J 11 bases, with 21 bases left between them. Germline V CDR1 and CDR2: SGHTA, FQGTGA. CDR3 protein: CASSLGPPSYNEQYF. The CDR3 DNA reads as TGTGCCAGCAGCTTAGGTCCCCCCTCCTACAATGAGCAGTACTTC.

The sample holds a few counts of this clonotype. The genes are TRBV29-1 and TRBJ2-7; the D gene is possibly TRBD2 (5 bases). CDR1 SQVTM and CDR2 ANQGSEA come from the germline V gene. The V end was cut by 5 bases, the J end by 0 bases, with 11 bases between. The CDR3 covers 13 residues. CDR3: CSVFSGSSYEQYF. In DNA form, the CDR3 reads TGCAGCGTTTTCTCGGGGAGCTCCTACGAGCAGTACTTC.

J is TRBJ2-3 and V is TRBV11-3; TRBD1 aligns across 10 bases. CDR3 length: 15 residues. The V gene end was trimmed by 5 bases and the J gene end by 4 bases; junction bases not matched to a gene: 6. Germline loops: CDR1 SGHNT, CDR2 YENEEA. In DNA, the CDR3 is TGTGCCAGCAGCCCAAGACAGGGGGCCTCAGATACGCAGTATTTT. This translates into CASSPRQGASDTQYF.

The rearrangement uses TRBV20-1 and TRBJ2-3; 9 bases are shared with TRBD2. The CDR3 has 15 amino acids. Germline loops: CDR1 DFQATT, CDR2 SNEGSKA (reference sequence). The junction had 8 bases not matched to a gene; V was cut back by 2 bases and J by 5 bases. The CDR3 loop reads CSARSPSGNGDTQYF. In DNA form, the CDR3 reads TGCAGTGCTAGAAGTCCTAGCGGGAATGGAGATACGCAGTATTTT.